This T cell receptor beta chain was observed in a study of cytomegalovirus exposure and HLA in healthy donors. Study findings and constraints: A previous analysis found most TCR beta V segments productive roughly 87% or roughly 30% of the time. Most TCR sequences proved rare, with some public TCRs found in many donors.

The primer mix had 60 Vbeta and 13 Jbeta primers. The repertoire was sequenced with immunoSEQ multiplex PCR; TCRdb's copy has only in-frame clones and lacks some. The sample lists about 140,000 clones, approximately 80% occurring once. Concerning this clone itself: Its target is unknown.

The clonotype comes from a woman in her forties or fifties in good health and CMV-seropositive. The sequencing sample was made of PBMCs.

In DNA form, the CDR3 reads TGTGCCAGCAGTTTACAGGGAGGAAATTCACCCCTCCACTTT. Its translation is CASSLQGGNSPLHF. The chain links TRBV27 to TRBJ1-6; possibly TRBD1 for D (5 bases). Per germline, CDR1 MNHEY and CDR2 SMNVEV (reference sequence). The CDR3 loop spans 14 amino acids. V gave up 2 bases and J gave up 7 bases, with 9 bases separating them.